This TCR beta chain was sequenced for a study of early T cells in non-severe SARS-CoV-2 infection. This CDR3 is built from 14 residues. Researchers tagged individual cDNA molecules with unique molecular identifiers. TCRdb re-called the 5' RACE reads with MiXCR, one entry per CDR3 protein. The table shows about 67,000 distinct CDR3 sequences, with approximately 10% occurring only once. The sequenced material came from whole blood. This TCR derives from an adult who was a healthcare worker with PCR-confirmed SARS-CoV-2 infection or an uninfected control (not recorded which). The chain combines TRBV21-1 with TRBJ2-4; TRBD1 was called by the table and not checked on the DNA. TRBV21-1 represents a pseudogene. CDR3 sequence: CVVPPPRQGNIQYF. The CDR3 coding sequence is TGTGTCGTCCCTCCCCCCCGACAGGGAAACATTCAGTACTTC.